What follows are 25 T cell receptor beta chains derived from one specimen sequenced in a study of identical twins. TCRdb reanalysed the 5' RACE reads using MiXCR and keeps one entry per CDR3 protein. The table lists a few hundred thousand distinct CDR3 sequences, more than 9% of them singletons. This sample was also put to use in a study of yellow fever vaccine responses in identical twins.

Sample: PBMCs. Receptor source: a woman aged 18 to 35 in good health.

CDR3 sequence (DNA): TGCAGTGCTAGTCGTCAGGGGGGCTCCTACGAGCAGTACTTC. Translation gives CSASRQGGSYEQYF. J is TRBJ2-7 and V is TRBV20-1; D might be TRBD1 (7 bases). The CDR3 runs 14 residues. Germline CDR1 reads DFQATT; CDR2 reads SNEGSKA (reference sequence). The V gene lost 3 bases and the J gene lost 0 bases, with 12 bases spanning the gap.

This clonotype was observed a handful of times. The V call is TRBV24-1, the J call TRBJ1-5; TRBD1 matches 9 bases. The length of the CDR3 is 18 residues. Germline assignment: CDR1 KGHDR and CDR2 SFDVKD. V lost 2 bases and J lost 7; bases outside the gene matches: 14. CDR3 sequence reads: CATSDSHRDRVACQPQHF. In nucleotides, the CDR3 is TGTGCCACCAGTGATTCACACCGGGACAGGGTAGCATGCCAGCCCCAGCATTTT.

The V call is TRBV3-1, the J call TRBJ2-5; 7 nucleotides line up with TRBD2. This CDR3 spans 16 amino acids. Germline CDR1 is LGHDT and CDR2 is YNNKEL (reference sequence). V lost 1 base and J lost 5; bases outside the gene matches: 10. CDR3 residues: CASSQGGAGDFETQYF. The CDR3 DNA follows: TGTGCCAGCAGCCAAGGCGGTGCGGGAGATTTTGAGACCCAGTACTTC.

This clonotype has just a few counts. The chain uses TRBV29-1 and TRBJ2-1; the match to TRBD2 covers 11 bases. With 8 bases clipped from V and 4 bases from J, the junction kept 13 bases outside the gene matches. Germline CDR1 and CDR2: SQVTM and ANQGSEA. The length of the CDR3 is 16 residues. The CDR3 sequence: CSLLGLAGGRYNEQFF. The CDR3 DNA reads TGCAGCCTTTTGGGGCTAGCGGGAGGCAGGTACAATGAGCAGTTCTTC.

This chain connects TRBV5-1 to TRBJ2-1; D unclear. Trimming pared 4 bases from V and 9 bases from J, leaving 17 bases between. Per the germline V gene, CDR1 is SGHRS and CDR2 is YFSETQ. The CDR3 is 14 amino acids. CDR3 residues: CASSPSGAHLEQFF. The CDR3 DNA reads TGCGCCAGCAGCCCATCCGGAGCGCATCTTGAGCAGTTCTTC.

The CDR3 region has the DNA TGTGCCAGCAGCTTCCGCGGAACTAGCGGGTTCGAGCAGTACTTC. Its protein product is CASSFRGTSGFEQYF. The rearrangement links TRBV5-8 to TRBJ2-7, with 9 bases identical to TRBD2. This CDR3 region has 15 residues. J lost 6 bases, V lost 2 bases, and 9 bases had no gene match. Per the germline V gene, CDR1 is SGHTS and CDR2 is YDEGEE.

The rearrangement uses TRBV6-4 and TRBJ2-1; D tentatively fits TRBD1 or TRBD2 (6 bases each). The CDR3 has 16 amino acids. Germline loops: CDR1 MRHNA, CDR2 SNTAGT. The V end lost 0 bases, the J end lost 6 bases, and 15 bases lay between the germline ends. The CDR3 coding sequence is TGTGCCAGCAGTGACTCGGTCCTAGGGGGGCCCAATGAGCAGTTCTTC. Protein product: CASSDSVLGGPNEQFF.

This chain links TRBV7-8 with TRBJ1-6, with a tentative D call TRBD1 (6 bases). Trimming took 5 bases from V and 8 from J, leaving 16 bases between them. From germline, CDR1 is SGHVS and CDR2 FQNEAQ. The CDR3 is made up of 15 amino acids. Written as DNA, the CDR3 is TGTGCCAGCAGCAAATCAGGGGCTACTGATTCACCCCTCCACTTT. This translates into CASSKSGATDSPLHF.

The chain combines TRBV28 with TRBJ2-3; D unresolved. The CDR3 sequence is 15 residues long. Trimming shortened V by 3 bases and J by 6 bases, and 16 bases separated the two germline ends. Germline V lookup: CDR1 MDHEN, CDR2 SYDVKM. CDR3: CASSFLAEFPDTQYF. CDR3 coding DNA: TGTGCCAGCAGTTTCTTAGCTGAGTTCCCCGATACGCAGTATTTT.

This clonotype was seen ten or more times. The chain combines TRBV29-1 with TRBJ2-6, with 8 bases identical to TRBD1. The V gene's germline CDR1 is SQVTM and CDR2 ANQGSEA. This CDR3 is built from 15 residues. The V segment lost 6 bases and the J segment 1 base; nucleotides outside the gene matches: 5. DNA of the CDR3: TGCAGCGTCGAAACAGGGGGGTCTGGGGCCAACGTCCTGACTTTC. Translation gives CSVETGGSGANVLTF.

This clonotype came up many times. The V gene is TRBV6-5, the J gene TRBJ2-7, with TRBD2 identical over 12 bases. The V gene end was trimmed by 5 bases and the J gene end by 4 bases; junction bases not matched to a gene: 9. Looked up from germline, CDR1 is MNHEY and CDR2 is SVGAGI. CDR3 length equals 16 residues. CDR3 DNA: TGTGCCAGCAGTAACCCGGCTAGCGGGAGGGGTTACGAGCAGTACTTC. This sequence encodes CASSNPASGRGYEQYF.

This clonotype has a handful of counts. The chain combines TRBV3-1 with TRBJ2-7; 9 bases map to TRBD2. The CDR3 sequence is 17 residues long. V was pared by 1 base and J by 0 bases, with 7 bases of the junction left unmatched. Germline CDR1 is LGHDT and CDR2 is YNNKEL (reference sequence). The CDR3 protein is CASSQGAQRGVSYEQYF. For the CDR3, the DNA is TGTGCCAGCAGCCAAGGGGCGCAGCGGGGGGTCTCCTACGAGCAGTACTTC.

This clonotype turned up a few times. The chain links TRBV7-8 to TRBJ1-4; no definite D call. This CDR3 spans 16 amino acids. Germline CDR1 SGHVS, CDR2 FQNEAQ. Trimming removed 4 bases at V and 2 bases at J, with 14 bases between. The CDR3 loop reads CASSSNPFRTNEKLFF. In DNA, the CDR3 is TGTGCCAGCAGCTCAAACCCTTTTAGGACTAATGAAAAACTGTTTTTT.

In its sample, this clonotype was seen many times. The chain's CDR3 is CASSQEATGVEAFF. In DNA form, the CDR3 reads TGTGCCAGCAGCCAAGAAGCCACAGGGGTAGAAGCTTTCTTT. V gene TRBV3-1 combines with J gene TRBJ1-1; 7 bases are shared with TRBD1. CDR1 is LGHDT, CDR2 YNNKEL, per germline (reference sequence). This CDR3 spans 14 amino acids. The junction had 6 bases not matched to a gene; V was cut back by 0 bases and J by 8 bases. Full variable domain (missing parts from reference TRBV3-1 and TRBJ1-1): DTAVSQTPKYLVTQMGNDKSIKCEQNLGHDTMYWYKQDSKKFLKIMFSYNNKELIINETVPNRFSPKSPDKAHLNLHINSLELGDSAVYFCASSQEATGVEAFFGQGTRLTVV.

This sequence joins TRBV9 and TRBJ2-7, with D unresolved. This CDR3 spans 16 amino acids. V gave up 2 bases and J gave up 2 bases, with 17 bases separating them. CDR1 is SGDLS, CDR2 YYNGEE, per germline. For the CDR3, the DNA is TGTGCCAGCAGCGTGGACCCGGCTCCACAACCCTACGAGCAGTACTTC. This translates into CASSVDPAPQPYEQYF.

This clonotype was counted at least ten times. The chain's CDR3 is CASSPRGTASGANVLTF. The CDR3 DNA follows: TGTGCCAGCAGCCCTCGGGGGACAGCCTCTGGGGCCAACGTCCTGACTTTC. The rearrangement joins TRBV7-6 to TRBJ2-6; D might be TRBD1 (7 bases). This CDR3 is 17 amino acids long. V was pared by 5 bases and J by 0 bases, with 14 bases between. Germline CDR1 and CDR2: SGHVS and FNYEAQ.

The chain employs TRBV15 and TRBJ1-4; 9 nucleotides match TRBD1. CDR3 size: 14 residues. Unmatched junction bases numbered 8, after V lost 7 bases and J lost 8 bases. CDR1 is LNHNV and CDR2 is YYDKDF in the germline V gene (reference sequence). DNA for the CDR3: TGTGCCACCAACCCGGGACAGGGAACCGAAAAACTGTTTTTT. Translating it yields CATNPGQGTEKLFF.

This clonotype appeared a few times. The rearrangement joins TRBV6-5 to TRBJ2-3; D might be TRBD1 or TRBD2, each matching 5 bases. Germline V CDR1 and CDR2: MNHEY, SVGAGI. The V end lost 2 bases, the J end lost 2 bases, and 11 bases lay between the germline ends. The CDR3 extends over 15 amino acids. As DNA, the CDR3 is TGTGCCAGCAGTTACGAGGGGAAGGACACAGATACGCAGTATTTT. Translation gives CASSYEGKDTDTQYF.

This clonotype showed up just a few times. The CDR3 DNA follows: TGTGCCAGCAGCAAACGAGCGGGAGCTGTCTACGAGCAGTACTTC. This codes for CASSKRAGAVYEQYF. V and J are TRBV21-1 and TRBJ2-7. TRBV21-1 is termed a pseudogene. This CDR3 region has 15 residues.

This clonotype was observed a few times. The rearrangement links TRBV12-3 or TRBV12-4 to TRBJ2-2, with 16 bases identical to TRBD2. The CDR3 runs to 17 residues. J was trimmed by 5 bases and V by 6 bases; bases with no gene match: 6. CDR3 sequence: CASSLGLAGGRTGELFF. The CDR3 region has the DNA TGTGCCAGCAGCCTGGGACTAGCGGGAGGGCGTACCGGGGAGCTGTTTTTT.

V is TRBV3-1 and J is TRBJ2-3; 7 bases are shared with TRBD2. The V gene's germline CDR1 is LGHDT and CDR2 YNNKEL (reference sequence). With 6 bases clipped from V and 0 bases from J, the junction kept 9 bases outside the gene matches. The CDR3 is 16 residues long. The CDR3 here is CASSVTSATSTDTQYF. The CDR3 DNA reads as TGTGCCAGCAGTGTCACTAGCGCAACTAGCACAGATACGCAGTATTTT.

This chain uses TRBV2 with TRBJ1-2, with TRBD1 matching 12 bases. There are 15 residues in the CDR3. Germline-derived CDR1 and CDR2 are SNHLY and FYNNEI. V was pared by 4 bases and J by 4 bases, with 4 bases of the junction left unmatched. The CDR3 DNA is TGTGCCAGCAGTGGGGGGACAGGGGGCCTCTATGGCTACACCTTC. It specifies CASSGGTGGLYGYTF.

The V call is TRBV6-2 or TRBV6-3, the J call TRBJ2-1, with 12 bases fitting TRBD2. The CDR3 sequence is 13 residues long. Germline CDR1 MNHEY, CDR2 SVGEGT. Trimming cost V 6 bases and J 8 bases; bases outside gene matches: 2. This CDR3 is CASRTSGSHEQFF. In nucleotides, the CDR3 is TGTGCCAGCAGGACTAGCGGGAGCCATGAGCAGTTCTTC.

The V gene is TRBV18, the J gene TRBJ2-5; no definite D call. The V end lost 1 base, the J end lost 3 bases, and 6 bases lay between the germline ends. Germline V gives CDR1 KGHSH, CDR2 LQKENI. The CDR3 length is 13 residues. The CDR3 region is CASSPLGKETQYF. DNA of the CDR3: TGTGCCAGCTCACCACTCGGAAAAGAGACCCAGTACTTC.

The chain uses TRBV14 and TRBJ2-3; a possible D gene is TRBD2 (5 bases). The CDR3 is made up of 15 amino acids. Germline-derived CDR1 and CDR2 are SGHDN and FVKESK. V was shortened by 0 bases and J by 0 bases, with 7 bases between the two germline ends. The CDR3 sequence is CASSQERGSTDTQYF. DNA for the CDR3: TGTGCCAGCAGCCAAGAACGGGGTAGCACAGATACGCAGTATTTT.